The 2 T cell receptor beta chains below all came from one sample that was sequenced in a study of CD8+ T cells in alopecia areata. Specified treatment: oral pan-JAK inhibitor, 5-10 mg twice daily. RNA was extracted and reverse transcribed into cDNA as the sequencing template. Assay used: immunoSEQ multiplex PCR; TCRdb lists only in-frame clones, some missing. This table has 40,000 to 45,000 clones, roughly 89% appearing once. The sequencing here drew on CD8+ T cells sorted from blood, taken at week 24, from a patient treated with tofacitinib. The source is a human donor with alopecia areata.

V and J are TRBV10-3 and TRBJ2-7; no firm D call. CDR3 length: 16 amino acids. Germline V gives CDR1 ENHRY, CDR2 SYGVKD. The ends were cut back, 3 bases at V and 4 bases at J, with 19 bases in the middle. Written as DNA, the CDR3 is TGTGCCATCAGTGACCCTACAGCACCCCAAACTTACGAGCAGTACTTC. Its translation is CAISDPTAPQTYEQYF.

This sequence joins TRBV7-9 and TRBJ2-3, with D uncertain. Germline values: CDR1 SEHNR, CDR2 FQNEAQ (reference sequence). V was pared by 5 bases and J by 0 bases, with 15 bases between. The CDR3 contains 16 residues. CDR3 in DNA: TGTGCCAGCAGCCCTCGAGAGGTGTCTAGCACAGATACGCAGTATTTT. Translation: CASSPREVSSTDTQYF.